Below, 21 T cell receptor beta chains from the same sample are listed, as sequenced in a study of blood T cell repertoires in COVID-19. Libraries were prepared by immunoSEQ multiplex PCR; TCRdb keeps only in-frame clonotypes and omits some of them. Among about 76,000 clones listed, 70% to 90% were seen once. The source material was peripheral blood. The receptor source for this set is a man in his fifties with COVID-19, enrolled during active disease.

The V call is TRBV4-3, the J call TRBJ2-2, with TRBD2 matching 8 bases. The CDR3 contains 17 residues. The V gene's germline CDR1 is LGHNA and CDR2 YSLEER. The ends lost 0 bases at V and 1 base at J; junction bases unmatched: 4. The CDR3 reads CASSQDNSGGNTGELFF. The CDR3 DNA reads TGCGCCAGCAGCCAAGATAACAGCGGGGGGAACACCGGGGAGCTGTTTTTT.

V gene TRBV5-1 combines with J gene TRBJ2-2; 8 bases line up with TRBD2. This CDR3 comprises 17 residues. V lost 2 bases and J lost 2; bases outside the gene matches: 8. The germline V gene encodes CDR1 SGHRS and CDR2 YFSETQ. DNA for the CDR3: TGCGCCAGCAGCTTACTAACTAGCGGAGTAAACACCGGGGAGCTGTTTTTT. Protein sequence: CASSLLTSGVNTGELFF.

V and J are TRBV7-3 and TRBJ2-1, with 7 bases that match TRBD1. Trimming took 7 bases from V and 9 from J; bases not matched to a gene: 9. Germline values: CDR1 SGHTA, CDR2 FQGTGA. CDR3 size: 13 residues. The CDR3 bases are TGTGCCAGCAACAGGGGCAGAGAGAGTGAGCAGTTCTTC. Translating it yields CASNRGRESEQFF.

Written as DNA, the CDR3 is TGTGCCAGCAGCCAAGCCCGGTCGGGCGGGGAGACCCAGTACTTC. Its translation: CASSQARSGGETQYF. The chain has TRBV4-2 and TRBJ2-5; maybe TRBD2 (5 bases). With 1 base removed from V and 5 bases from J, the gap between germline ends came to 14 bases. CDR1 is LGHNA, CDR2 YNFKEQ, per germline. The CDR3 has 15 residues.

The gene calls are TRBV28 and TRBJ2-7; 7 nucleotides agree with TRBD1. The V and J ends lost 8 bases and 2 bases, in that order; junction bases with no gene match: 9. Germline CDR1 reads MDHEN; CDR2 reads SYDVKM. The CDR3 extends over 14 amino acids. CDR3 protein: CASFEGTAPYEQYF. In DNA, the CDR3 is TGTGCCAGCTTTGAGGGGACAGCTCCCTACGAGCAGTACTTC.

The V and J genes are TRBV19 and TRBJ2-5; 9 nucleotides agree with TRBD2. J was trimmed by 2 bases and V by 3 bases; bases with no gene match: 7. The CDR3 loop spans 16 amino acids. From germline, CDR1 is LNHDA and CDR2 SQIVND (reference sequence). The CDR3 protein is CASSIILTSGQETQYF. DNA for the CDR3: TGTGCCAGTAGTATTATTTTGACTAGCGGACAAGAGACCCAGTACTTC.

This chain joins TRBV12-5 and TRBJ1-3; D uncertain. Trimming shortened V by 9 bases and J by 1 base, and 13 bases separated the two germline ends. Per the germline V gene, CDR1 is LGHNT and CDR2 is FRNRAP. This CDR3 comprises 14 residues. The CDR3 is CASSKEVSGNTIYF. The CDR3 nucleotides are TGTGCTAGCTCCAAGGAGGTTTCTGGAAACACCATATATTTT. Together with reference TRBV12-5 and TRBJ1-3, the CDR3 gives the full variable domain: DARVTQTPRHKVTEMGQEVTMRCQPILGHNTVFWYRQTMMQGLELLAYFRNRAPLDDSGMPKDRFSAEMPDATLATLKIQPSEPRDSAVYFCASSKEVSGNTIYFGEGSWLTVV.

The chain carries TRBV6-5 and TRBJ2-7; 9 bases align to TRBD2. The CDR3 contains 14 residues. Germline loops: CDR1 MNHEY, CDR2 SVGAGI. Unmatched junction bases numbered 3, after V lost 5 bases and J lost 1 base. The CDR3 coding sequence is TGTGCCAGCAGTAGTAGCGGGAGATCCTACGAGCAGTACTTC. Protein sequence: CASSSSGRSYEQYF.

The gene calls are TRBV24-1 and TRBJ2-3; TRBD2 aligns across 13 bases. This CDR3 is built from 12 residues. V shed 4 bases, J shed 14 bases, and the junction held 2 bases outside the gene matches. Germline CDR1 reads KGHDR; CDR2 reads SFDVKD. The CDR3 DNA follows: TGTGCCACCAGTGACGGACTAGCGGGAGTGTATTTT. Residues: CATSDGLAGVYF.

This chain joins TRBV2 and TRBJ1-4, with TRBD1 matching 7 bases. CDR3 length equals 14 residues. CDR1 and CDR2 from the germline V gene are SNHLY and FYNNEI. V trimming: 6 bases; J trimming: 6 bases; junction bases outside the gene matches: 7. The CDR3 nucleotides read TGTGCCAGCAGCCCCCGGGACAGTGATGAAAAACTGTTTTTT. This sequence encodes CASSPRDSDEKLFF.

CDR3 sequence reads: CASSEQRSNYGYTF. As DNA, the CDR3 is TGTGCCAGCAGTGAACAGAGGTCTAACTATGGCTACACCTTC. The chain couples TRBV6-1 to TRBJ1-2; D gene uncertain. The germline V gene encodes CDR1 MNHNS and CDR2 SASEGT. The CDR3 contains 14 residues. V lost 2 bases and J 0 bases, leaving 7 bases between the germline ends.

The chain carries TRBV5-4 and TRBJ2-5; TRBD2 matches at 12 bases. The CDR3 runs to 17 residues. Trimming took 4 bases from V and 5 from J; bases not matched to a gene: 12. CDR1 and CDR2 from the germline V gene are SGHNT and YYREEE (reference sequence). The CDR3 DNA reads TGTGCCAGCAGCCCGGGAGGGCTAGCGGGAGGGGTGGAGACCCAGTACTTC. Encoded protein: CASSPGGLAGGVETQYF.

This clone occurred a few times. The rearrangement uses TRBV12-2 and TRBJ2-5; the D call TRBD1 from the table was never checked on the DNA. TRBV12-2 is noted as a pseudogene. This CDR3 contains 14 residues. The CDR3 protein is CASRLSDREETQYF. The CDR3 DNA reads TGTGCAAGTCGCCTTAGCGACAGGGAAGAGACCCAGTACTTC.

The rearrangement uses TRBV7-2 and TRBJ2-3; D unclear. V lost 1 base to trimming and J lost 2 bases, with 7 bases between them. The V gene's germline CDR1 is SGHTA and CDR2 FQGNSA. There are 14 residues in the CDR3. The CDR3 loop reads CASSLEQATDTQYF. The CDR3 DNA reads as TGTGCCAGCAGCTTAGAGCAGGCCACAGATACGCAGTATTTT. The variable domain in full, completed from reference TRBV7-2 and TRBJ2-3, reads GAGVSQSPSNKVTEKGKDVELRCDPISGHTALYWYRQSLGQGLEFLIYFQGNSAPDKSGLPSDRFSAERTGGSVSTLTIQRTQQEDSAVYLCASSLEQATDTQYFGPGTRLTVL.

The gene calls are TRBV6-6 and TRBJ2-1, with 7 positions matching TRBD1. CDR3 length: 14 amino acids. V was clipped by 4 bases and J by 9 bases; unmatched bases: 9. From germline, CDR1 is MNHNY and CDR2 SVGAGI (reference sequence). In DNA form, the CDR3 reads TGTGCCAGCAGTTCGACAGGGCCCATGGGTGAGCAGTTCTTC. Translating gives CASSSTGPMGEQFF.

This clone was found once. The chain employs TRBV28 and TRBJ1-5, with TRBD1 matching over 7 bases. Germline V gene lookup returns CDR1 MDHEN and CDR2 SYDVKM. CDR3 size: 17 residues. The V gene end was trimmed by 2 bases and the J gene end by 1 base; junction bases not matched to a gene: 8. CDR3 protein: CASSLPSTGTSNQPQHF. CDR3 bases: TGTGCCAGCAGTTTACCCTCGACAGGGACGAGCAATCAGCCCCAGCATTTT.

J is TRBJ1-2 and V is TRBV7-9, with 10 positions matching TRBD1. The CDR3 is made up of 16 amino acids. Germline V gives CDR1 SEHNR, CDR2 FQNEAQ (reference sequence). With V trimmed by 11 bases and J by 2 bases, 14 bases remained unmatched. CDR3 loop: CAFSKSSGQGNYGYTF. The CDR3 DNA reads TGTGCCTTTTCAAAATCCTCGGGACAGGGGAACTATGGCTACACCTTC.

The genes are TRBV20-1 and TRBJ1-4, with D hard to call. The germline V and J ends were trimmed by 1 base and 7 bases, with 4 bases remaining between them. Germline assignment: CDR1 DFQATT and CDR2 SNEGSKA (reference sequence). There are 11 residues in the CDR3. The CDR3 reads CSARVSEKLFF. The CDR3 DNA is TGCAGTGCTAGAGTTAGTGAAAAACTGTTTTTT.

This chain joins TRBV5-4 and TRBJ2-2; TRBD2 agrees at 15 bases. Trimming at V came to 4 bases and at J to 3 bases, leaving 10 bases not matched to a gene. The CDR3 length is 19 residues. Germline CDR1 reads SGHNT; CDR2 reads YYREEE (reference sequence). CDR3 sequence (DNA): TGTGCCAGCAGCCTAGGGGGGACTAGCGGGAGGAGGGACACCGGGGAGCTGTTTTTT. It is translated as CASSLGGTSGRRDTGELFF. Looking up the rest from reference TRBV5-4 and TRBJ2-2 gives the full variable domain: ETGVTQSPTHLIKTRGQQVTLRCSSQSGHNTVSWYQQALGQGPQFIFQYYREEENGRGNFPPRFSGLQFPNYSSELNVNALELDDSALYLCASSLGGTSGRRDTGELFFGEGSRLTVL.

The chain has TRBV9 and TRBJ2-1; tentative D call: TRBD2 (7 bases). The CDR3 length is 16 residues. The germline V gene encodes CDR1 SGDLS and CDR2 YYNGEE. Trimming took off 4 bases at V and 0 bases at J, with 14 bases between the two ends. Written as DNA, the CDR3 is TGTGCCAGCAGCCGTAGGGGGGGGAGCTCCTACAATGAGCAGTTCTTC. This encodes CASSRRGGSSYNEQFF.

The V gene is TRBV6-4, the J gene TRBJ2-7; D possibly corresponds to TRBD2 (5 bases). V was cut by 0 bases and J by 3 bases, with 6 bases left in between. The CDR3 contains 13 residues. Germline V gene data show CDR1 as MRHNA and CDR2 as SNTAGT. The DNA for the CDR3 is TGTGCCAGCAGTGACTCACGGGACTACGAGCAGTACTTC. This translates into CASSDSRDYEQYF.